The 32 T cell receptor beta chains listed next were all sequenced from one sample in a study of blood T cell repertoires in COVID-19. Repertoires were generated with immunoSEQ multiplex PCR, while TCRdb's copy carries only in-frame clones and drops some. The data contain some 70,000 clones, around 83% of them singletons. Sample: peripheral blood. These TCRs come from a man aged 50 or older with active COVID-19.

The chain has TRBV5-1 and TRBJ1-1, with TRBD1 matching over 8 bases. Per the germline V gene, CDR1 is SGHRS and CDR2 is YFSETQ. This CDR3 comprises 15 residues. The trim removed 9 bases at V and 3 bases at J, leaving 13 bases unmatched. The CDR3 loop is CATRAGGALDTEAFF. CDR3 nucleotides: TGCGCCACCCGGGCAGGGGGCGCATTGGACACTGAAGCTTTCTTT.

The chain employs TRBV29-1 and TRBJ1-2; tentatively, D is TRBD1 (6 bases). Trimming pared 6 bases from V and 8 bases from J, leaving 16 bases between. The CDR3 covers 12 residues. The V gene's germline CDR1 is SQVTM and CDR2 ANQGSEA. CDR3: CSVFREGEGYTF. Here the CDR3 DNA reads TGCAGCGTGTTCCGGGAGGGGGAGGGCTACACCTTC.

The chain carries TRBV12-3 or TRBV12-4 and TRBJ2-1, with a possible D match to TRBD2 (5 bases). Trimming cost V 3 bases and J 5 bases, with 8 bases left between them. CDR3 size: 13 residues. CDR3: CASSLRVNNEQFF. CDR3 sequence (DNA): TGTGCCAGCAGTTTGCGGGTCAACAATGAGCAGTTCTTC.

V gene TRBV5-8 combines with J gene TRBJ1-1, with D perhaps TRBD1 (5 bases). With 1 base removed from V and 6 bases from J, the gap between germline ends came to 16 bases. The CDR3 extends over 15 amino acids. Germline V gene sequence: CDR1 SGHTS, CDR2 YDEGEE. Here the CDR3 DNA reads TGTGCCAGCAGCTTGTTTTGGGGGGGAATCCCTGAAGCTTTCTTT. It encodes CASSLFWGGIPEAFF.

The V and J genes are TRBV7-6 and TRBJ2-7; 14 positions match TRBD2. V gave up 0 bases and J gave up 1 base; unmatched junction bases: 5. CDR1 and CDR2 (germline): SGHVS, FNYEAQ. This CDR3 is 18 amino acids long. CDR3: CASSLAPRTSGGSYEQYF. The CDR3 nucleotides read TGTGCCAGCAGCTTAGCGCCGCGGACTAGCGGGGGGTCCTACGAGCAGTACTTC.

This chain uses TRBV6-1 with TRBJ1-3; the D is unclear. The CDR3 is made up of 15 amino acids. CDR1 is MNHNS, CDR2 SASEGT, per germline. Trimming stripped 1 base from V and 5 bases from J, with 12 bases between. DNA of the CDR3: TGTGCCAGCAGTGAAGGTCGGGTTTTTAGAAACACCATATATTTT. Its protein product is CASSEGRVFRNTIYF.

The CDR3 reads CASSLSGQQETQYF. The CDR3 DNA reads as TGCGCCAGCAGCTTATCGGGACAGCAAGAGACCCAGTACTTC. V usage is TRBV5-1 and J usage is TRBJ2-5, with TRBD1 matching 7 bases. V shed 2 bases, J shed 2 bases, and the junction held 3 bases outside the gene matches. Germline CDR1 is SGHRS and CDR2 is YFSETQ. The CDR3 loop spans 14 amino acids.

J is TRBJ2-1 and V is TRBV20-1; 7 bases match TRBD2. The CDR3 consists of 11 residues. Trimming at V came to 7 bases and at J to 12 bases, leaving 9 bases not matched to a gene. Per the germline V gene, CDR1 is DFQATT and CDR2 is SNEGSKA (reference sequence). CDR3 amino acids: CSVASREGQFF. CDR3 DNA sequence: TGCAGTGTCGCATCAAGGGAGGGGCAGTTCTTC.

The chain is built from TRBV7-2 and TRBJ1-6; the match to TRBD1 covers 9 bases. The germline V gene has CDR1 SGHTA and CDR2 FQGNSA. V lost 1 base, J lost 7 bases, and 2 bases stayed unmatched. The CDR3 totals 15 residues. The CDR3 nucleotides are TGTGCCAGCAGCTTAGAACAGGGGGCCAATTCACCCCTCCACTTT. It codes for CASSLEQGANSPLHF.

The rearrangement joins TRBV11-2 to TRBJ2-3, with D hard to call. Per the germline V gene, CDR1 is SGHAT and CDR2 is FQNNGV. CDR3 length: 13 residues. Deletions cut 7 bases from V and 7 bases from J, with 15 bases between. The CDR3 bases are TGTGCCAGCACTCTACCCACGATGAATACGCAGTATTTT. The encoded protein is CASTLPTMNTQYF.

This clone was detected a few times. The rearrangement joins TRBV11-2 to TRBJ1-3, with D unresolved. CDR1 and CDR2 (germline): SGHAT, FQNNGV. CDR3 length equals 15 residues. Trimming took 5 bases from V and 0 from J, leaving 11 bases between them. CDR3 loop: CASSLYSFSGNTIYF. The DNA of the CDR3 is TGTGCCAGCAGCCTATACAGTTTCTCTGGAAACACCATATATTTT. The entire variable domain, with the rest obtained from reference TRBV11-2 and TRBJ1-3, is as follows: EAGVAQSPRYKIIEKRQSVAFWCNPISGHATLYWYQQILGQGPKLLIQFQNNGVVDDSQLPKDRFSAERLKGVDSTLKIQPAKLEDSAVYLCASSLYSFSGNTIYFGEGSWLTVV.

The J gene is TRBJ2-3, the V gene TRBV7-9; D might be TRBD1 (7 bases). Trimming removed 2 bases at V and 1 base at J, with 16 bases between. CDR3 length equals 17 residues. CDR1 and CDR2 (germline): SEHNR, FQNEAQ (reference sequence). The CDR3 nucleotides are TGTGCCAGCAGCTTATATTCAGGGGGGAAGGGCACAGATACGCAGTATTTT. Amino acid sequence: CASSLYSGGKGTDTQYF.

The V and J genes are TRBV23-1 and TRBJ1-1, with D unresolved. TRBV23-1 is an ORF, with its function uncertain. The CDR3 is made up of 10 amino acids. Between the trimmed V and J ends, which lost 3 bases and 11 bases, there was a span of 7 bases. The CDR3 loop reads CASSHSRAFF. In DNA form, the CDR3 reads TGCGCCAGCAGTCATTCTAGGGCTTTCTTT.

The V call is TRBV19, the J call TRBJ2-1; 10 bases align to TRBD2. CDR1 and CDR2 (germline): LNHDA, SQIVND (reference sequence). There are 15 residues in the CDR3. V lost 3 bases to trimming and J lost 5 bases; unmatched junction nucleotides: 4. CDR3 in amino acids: CASSISSGRHNEQFF. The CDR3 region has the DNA TGTGCCAGTAGTATTTCTAGCGGGAGACACAATGAGCAGTTCTTC.

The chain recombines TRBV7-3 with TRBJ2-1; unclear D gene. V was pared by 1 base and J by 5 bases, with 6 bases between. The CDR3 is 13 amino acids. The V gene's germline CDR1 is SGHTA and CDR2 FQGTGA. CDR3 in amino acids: CASSLSRDNEQFF. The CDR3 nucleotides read TGTGCCAGCAGCTTAAGTCGCGACAATGAGCAGTTCTTC.

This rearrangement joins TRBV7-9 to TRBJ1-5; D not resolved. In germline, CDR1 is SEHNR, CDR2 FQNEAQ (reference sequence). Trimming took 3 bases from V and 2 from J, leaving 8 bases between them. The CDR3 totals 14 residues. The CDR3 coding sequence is TGTGCCAGCAGCTTGGCCCATGGCAATCAGCCCCAGCATTTT. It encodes CASSLAHGNQPQHF.

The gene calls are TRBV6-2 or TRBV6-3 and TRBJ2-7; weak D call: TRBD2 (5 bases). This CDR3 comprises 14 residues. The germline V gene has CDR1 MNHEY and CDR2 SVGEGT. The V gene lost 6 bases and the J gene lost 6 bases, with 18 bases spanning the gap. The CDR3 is CASRPPGIISEQYF. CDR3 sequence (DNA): TGTGCCAGCAGGCCTCCGGGGATCATCTCCGAGCAGTACTTC.

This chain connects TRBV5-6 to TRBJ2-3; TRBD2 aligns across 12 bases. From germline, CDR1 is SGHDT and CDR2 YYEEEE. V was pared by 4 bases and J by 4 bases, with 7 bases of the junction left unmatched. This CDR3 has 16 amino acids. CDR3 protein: CASSQTSGSLPDTQYF. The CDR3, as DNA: TGTGCCAGCAGCCAGACTAGCGGGAGCCTCCCAGATACGCAGTATTTT.

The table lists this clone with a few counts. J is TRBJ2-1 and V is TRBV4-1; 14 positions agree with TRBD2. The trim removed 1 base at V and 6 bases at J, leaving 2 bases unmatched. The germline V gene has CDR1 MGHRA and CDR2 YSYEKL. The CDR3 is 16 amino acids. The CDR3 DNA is TGCGCCAGCAGCCAAGGGGGACTAGCGGGAGTCAATGAGCAGTTCTTC. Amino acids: CASSQGGLAGVNEQFF.

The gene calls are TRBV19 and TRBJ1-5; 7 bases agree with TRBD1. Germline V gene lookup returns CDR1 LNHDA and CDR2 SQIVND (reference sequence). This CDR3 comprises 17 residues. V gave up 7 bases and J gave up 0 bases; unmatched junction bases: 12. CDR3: CASTMTKDRYSNQPQHF. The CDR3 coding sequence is TGTGCCAGTACCATGACCAAGGACAGGTATAGCAATCAGCCCCAGCATTTT.

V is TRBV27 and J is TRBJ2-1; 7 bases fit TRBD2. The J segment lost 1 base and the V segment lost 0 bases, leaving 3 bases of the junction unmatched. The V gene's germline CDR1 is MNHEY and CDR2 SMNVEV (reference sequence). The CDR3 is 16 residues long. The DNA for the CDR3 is TGTGCCAGCAGTTTATCGGCTAGCGGATCCTACAATGAGCAGTTCTTC. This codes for CASSLSASGSYNEQFF.

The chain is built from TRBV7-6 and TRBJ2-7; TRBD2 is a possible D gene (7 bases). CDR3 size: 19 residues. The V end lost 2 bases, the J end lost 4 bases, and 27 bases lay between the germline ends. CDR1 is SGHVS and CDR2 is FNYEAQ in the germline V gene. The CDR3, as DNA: TGTGCCAGCAGCTTACGGCTGCGGGGGCGATTCCTCTCCCTTTACGAGCAGTACTTC. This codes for CASSLRLRGRFLSLYEQYF.

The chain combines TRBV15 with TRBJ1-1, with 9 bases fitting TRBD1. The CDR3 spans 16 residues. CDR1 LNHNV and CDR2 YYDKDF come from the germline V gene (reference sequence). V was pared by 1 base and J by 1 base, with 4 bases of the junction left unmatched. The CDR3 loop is CATSRGDRAKNTEAFF. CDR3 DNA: TGTGCCACCAGCAGAGGGGACAGGGCTAAGAACACTGAAGCTTTCTTT.

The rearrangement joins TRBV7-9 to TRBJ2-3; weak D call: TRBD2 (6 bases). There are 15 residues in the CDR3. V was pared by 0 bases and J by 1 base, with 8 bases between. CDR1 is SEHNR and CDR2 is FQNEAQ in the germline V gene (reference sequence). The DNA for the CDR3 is TGTGCCAGCAGCTTAGCGGGGGAGGGCACAGATACGCAGTATTTT. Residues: CASSLAGEGTDTQYF.

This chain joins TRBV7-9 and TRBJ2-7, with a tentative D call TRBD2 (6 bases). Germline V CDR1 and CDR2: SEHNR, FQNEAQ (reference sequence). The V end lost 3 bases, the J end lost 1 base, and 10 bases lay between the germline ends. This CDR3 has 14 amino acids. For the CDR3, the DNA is TGTGCCAGCAGCTTCGCTAGCGAATCCTACGAGCAGTACTTC. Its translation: CASSFASESYEQYF.

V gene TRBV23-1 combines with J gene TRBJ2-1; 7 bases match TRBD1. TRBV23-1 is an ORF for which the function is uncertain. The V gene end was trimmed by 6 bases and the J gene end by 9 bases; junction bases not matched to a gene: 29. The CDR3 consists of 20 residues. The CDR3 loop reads CASRRRRGQPARLGESEQFF. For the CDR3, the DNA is TGCGCCAGCAGGCGCCGTAGGGGACAGCCGGCCCGCCTAGGGGAGAGTGAGCAGTTCTTC.

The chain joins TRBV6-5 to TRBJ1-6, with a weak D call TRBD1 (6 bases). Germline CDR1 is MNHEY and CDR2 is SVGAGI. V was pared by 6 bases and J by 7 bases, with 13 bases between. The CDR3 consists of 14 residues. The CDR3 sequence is CASRRQGPNSPLHF. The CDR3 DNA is TGTGCCAGCAGACGGCAGGGGCCCAATTCACCCCTCCACTTT.

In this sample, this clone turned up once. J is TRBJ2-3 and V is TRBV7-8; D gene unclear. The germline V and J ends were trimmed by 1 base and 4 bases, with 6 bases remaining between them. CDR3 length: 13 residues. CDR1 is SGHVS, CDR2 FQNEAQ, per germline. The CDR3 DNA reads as TGTGCCAGCAGCTTAGTCCGGGCAGATACGCAGTATTTT. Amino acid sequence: CASSLVRADTQYF. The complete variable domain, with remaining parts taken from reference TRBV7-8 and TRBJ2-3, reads GAGVSQSPRYKVAKRGQDVALRCDPISGHVSLFWYQQALGQGPEFLTYFQNEAQLDKSGLPSDRFFAERPEGSVSTLKIQRTQQEDSAVYLCASSLVRADTQYFGPGTRLTVL.

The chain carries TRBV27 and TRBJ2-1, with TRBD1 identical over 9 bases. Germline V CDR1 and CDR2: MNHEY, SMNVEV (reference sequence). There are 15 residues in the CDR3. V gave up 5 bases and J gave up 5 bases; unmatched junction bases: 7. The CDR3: CASSTDRGFHNEQFF. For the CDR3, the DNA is TGTGCCAGCAGTACAGACAGGGGGTTCCACAATGAGCAGTTCTTC.

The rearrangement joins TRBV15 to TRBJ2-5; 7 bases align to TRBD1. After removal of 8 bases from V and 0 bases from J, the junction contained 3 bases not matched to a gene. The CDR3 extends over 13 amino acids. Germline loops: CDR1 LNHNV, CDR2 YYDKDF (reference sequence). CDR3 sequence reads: CATGQDYQETQYF. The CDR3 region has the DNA TGTGCCACCGGACAGGACTACCAAGAGACCCAGTACTTC.

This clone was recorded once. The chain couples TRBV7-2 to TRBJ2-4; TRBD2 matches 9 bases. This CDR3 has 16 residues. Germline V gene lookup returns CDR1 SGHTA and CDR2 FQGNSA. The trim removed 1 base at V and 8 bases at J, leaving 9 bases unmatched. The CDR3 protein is CASSLGSGGRKYIQYF. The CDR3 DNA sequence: TGTGCCAGCAGCTTAGGTAGCGGGGGCCGAAAGTACATTCAGTACTTC.

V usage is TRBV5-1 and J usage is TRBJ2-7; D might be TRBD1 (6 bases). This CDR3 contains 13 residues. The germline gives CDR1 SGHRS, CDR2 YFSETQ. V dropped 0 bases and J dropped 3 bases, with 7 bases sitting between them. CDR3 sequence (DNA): TGCGCCAGCAGCTTGGAGGGGGTCTACGAGCAGTACTTC. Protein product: CASSLEGVYEQYF.